Listed below are T cell receptor beta chains from one sample, sequenced in a study of blood T cell repertoires in COVID-19. TCRdb keeps only in-frame clones here, not all; method: immunoSEQ multiplex PCR. The sample contains under 200,000 clones, around 74% of which appear only once. Sequencing was done on a sample of peripheral blood. Receptors were obtained from a woman aged 60-70 years with COVID-19, enrolled during active disease. The CDR3 runs from the conserved cysteine through the conserved F or W. Fields, in order: V gene, D gene, J gene, clone size, CDR3 DNA, CDR3 protein. A D gene is named only where the DNA matches it firmly. For some rows the clone size is stated as once, few or many, or as a class when expanded; others skip it.

TRBV7-3	.	TRBJ2-2	few	TGTGCCAGCAGCCCTCCAGGGTTCACCGGGGAGCTGTTTTTT	CASSPPGFTGELFF
TRBV4-3	TRBD2	TRBJ2-2	many	TGCGCCAGCAGCAAGGGACTAGCGGGTGATAGCACCGGGGAGCTGTTTTTT	CASSKGLAGDSTGELFF
TRBV9	.	TRBJ2-1	few	TGTGCCAGCAGCGTAGCTGTCTACAATGAGCAGTTCTTC	CASSVAVYNEQFF
TRBV5-1	.	TRBJ1-3	.	TGCGCCAGCAGCTTGGGTATTGGAAACACCATATATTTT	CASSLGIGNTIYF
TRBV28	TRBD2	TRBJ2-1	.	TGTGCCAGCAGTTCTATTGGGACTATAACCTACAATGAGCAGTTCTTC	CASSSIGTITYNEQFF
TRBV9	.	TRBJ1-3	once	TGTGCCAGCAGCGTAGAGTCAGATCCCTCTGGAAACACCATATATTTT	CASSVESDPSGNTIYF
TRBV28	TRBD2	TRBJ2-1	.	TGTGCCAGCAGTTATGATAGCGGGCCTAACAATGAGCAGTTCTTC	CASSYDSGPNNEQFF
TRBV28	TRBD1	TRBJ1-2	.	TGTGCCAGCAACACAGGGGCCTATGGCTACACCTTC	CASNTGAYGYTF
TRBV27	.	TRBJ1-5	.	TGTGCCAGCAGTTTAAAGAGGAATAGCAATCAGCCCCAGCATTTT	CASSLKRNSNQPQHF
TRBV4-2	.	TRBJ2-2	.	TGTGCCAGCAGCCAAGGATCTATGGACACCGGGGAGCTGTTTTTT	CASSQGSMDTGELFF
TRBV21-1	.	TRBJ1-2	.	TGTGCCAGCAGCAAAGCCCTCACAGGCAACTATGGCTACACCTTC	CASSKALTGNYGYTF
TRBV5-4	TRBD2	TRBJ2-1	.	TGTGCCAGCAGCTTTCCGGGACTAGCGACGAATGAGCAGTTCTTC	CASSFPGLATNEQFF
TRBV5-6	TRBD1	TRBJ1-4	few	TGTGCCAGCAGCCAACAGGGGCATGGGGAAAAACTGTTTTTT	CASSQQGHGEKLFF
TRBV6-5	TRBD1	TRBJ1-1	.	TGTGCCAGCACTTCACAGGGGAGTATGAACACTGAAGCTTTCTTT	CASTSQGSMNTEAFF
TRBV6-2/TRBV6-3	TRBD2	TRBJ2-2	few	TGTGCCAGCAGTTACTCGTTTCTAGCGGCGAACACCGGGGAGCTGTTTTTT	CASSYSFLAANTGELFF
TRBV30	TRBD1	TRBJ2-7	once	TGTGCCTGGAGTCGAGACAGGGTCGGGGACGAGCAGTACTTC	CAWSRDRVGDEQYF
TRBV9	.	TRBJ2-7	once	TGTGCCAGCAGCGCGGGATTTGTGGACTACGAGCAGTACTTC	CASSAGFVDYEQYF
TRBV29-1	.	TRBJ1-1	.	TGCACCACTACGGGCAGGGCGAACACTGAAGCTTTCTTT	CTTTGRANTEAFF
TRBV7-3	TRBD1	TRBJ1-6	.	TGTGCCAGCAGCTTGACAGGGGAAGGGTCACCCCTCCACTTT	CASSLTGEGSPLHF
TRBV15	TRBD1	TRBJ1-5	many	TGTGCCACCAGCAGAGAGACAGGGATAATCGTACCGCAGCCCCAGCATTTT	CATSRETGIIVPQPQHF
TRBV5-1	.	TRBJ1-5	.	TGCGCCAGCAGCTTTTCCGGACGGCTTCCTGGGGAGGGAGGACAGCCCCAGCATTTT	CASSFSGRLPGEGGQPQHF
TRBV5-3	.	TRBJ1-4	.	TGTGCCAGAAGCTTTGTTTGCGGAACTGAAAAACTGTTTTTT	CARSFVCGTEKLFF
TRBV6-5	TRBD2	TRBJ2-7	.	TGTGCCAGCAGGGGTAGCGGGAGACCCTACGAGCAGTACTTC	CASRGSGRPYEQYF
TRBV6-5	.	TRBJ2-5	.	TGCATCGCAGGGCGAGAGACCCAGTACTTC	CIAGRETQYF
TRBV5-4	.	TRBJ1-5	.	TGTGCCAGCAGCGCAGGACCGGGGGGGGATCAGCCCCAGCATTTT	CASSAGPGGDQPQHF
TRBV7-2	.	TRBJ2-5	.	TGTGCCAGCAGCTTAGATAACCACAGGCGGGAGACCCAGTACTTC	CASSLDNHRRETQYF
TRBV18	.	TRBJ1-2	medium-sized	TGTGCCAGCTCACGAGTTAACTATGGCTACACCTTC	CASSRVNYGYTF
TRBV10-3	.	TRBJ2-5	.	TGTGCCATCAGTGAGACCCGGGGTGGTGGGGAGACCCAGTACTTC	CAISETRGGGETQYF
TRBV9	.	TRBJ1-2	.	TGTGCCAGCAGGACGGGGGGACCTTTAGGAGGCTACACCTTC	CASRTGGPLGGYTF
TRBV7-3	TRBD2	TRBJ2-1	.	TGTGCCAGCAGCTTAAACGGAGCGGGGGAAGTAGATGAGCAGTTCTTC	CASSLNGAGEVDEQFF
TRBV2	.	TRBJ2-7	.	TGTGCCAGCAGGGAGACAGGCCCTGCCTACGAGCAGTACTTC	CASRETGPAYEQYF
TRBV10-2	.	TRBJ1-2	.	TGCGCCAGCAGTGAGGACACGATCTATGGCTACACCTTC	CASSEDTIYGYTF
TRBV2	.	TRBJ1-1	once	TGTGCCAGCAGCCTCGGTGAAGCTTTCTTT	CASSLGEAFF
TRBV18	TRBD1	TRBJ1-2	.	TGTGCCAGCTCACCGGGGGGACAGACCTCTTATGGCTACACCTTC	CASSPGGQTSYGYTF
TRBV6-1	TRBD1	TRBJ2-7	.	TGTGCCAGCAGTGAAGCCCGGACAGGGAATACCTACGAGCAGTACTTC	CASSEARTGNTYEQYF
TRBV9	.	TRBJ1-3	.	TGTGCCAGCAGCGTAGCCCCAGGGATCTCTGGAAACACCATATATTTT	CASSVAPGISGNTIYF
TRBV19	TRBD1	TRBJ2-5	few	TGTGCCAGTAGTACCCGGACAGGGGGCCAAGAGACCCAGTACTTC	CASSTRTGGQETQYF
TRBV9	.	TRBJ1-6	.	TGTGCCAGCAGCGTAGCAGGGAATTCACCCCTCCACTTT	CASSVAGNSPLHF
TRBV24-1	TRBD1	TRBJ2-2	few	TGTGCCACCAGTGATCCCCCGACAGGGGTGGCGAGCACCGGGGAGCTGTTTTTT	CATSDPPTGVASTGELFF
TRBV7-6	TRBD2	TRBJ2-3	.	TGTGCCAGCAGCCTCCAGCGGGGTAGCACAGATACGCAGTATTTT	CASSLQRGSTDTQYF
TRBV27	TRBD2	TRBJ2-7	.	TGTGCCAGCAGTCTCCGGACTAGCGGGAGGCCCCTACGCGAGCAGTACTTC	CASSLRTSGRPLREQYF
TRBV7-2	TRBD1	TRBJ2-1	few	TGTGCCAGCAGCAAAGACAGGGTGAATGAGCAGTTCTTC	CASSKDRVNEQFF
TRBV6-1	TRBD1	TRBJ1-2	.	TGTGCCAGCAGTGAACAGACAGGGGGCCACTATGGCTACACCTTC	CASSEQTGGHYGYTF
TRBV29-1	TRBD1	TRBJ1-1	.	TGCAGCGTTGAAGGGACAGGGCTCAGAGAAGCTTTCTTT	CSVEGTGLREAFF
TRBV27	TRBD1	TRBJ1-6	.	TGTGCCAGCACGAGACAGGGGGCTGGAAGTTCACCCCTCCACTTT	CASTRQGAGSSPLHF
TRBV20-1	.	TRBJ2-7	once	TGCAGTGCGGGAGAGACGTACGAGCAGTACTTC	CSAGETYEQYF
TRBV7-2	TRBD1	TRBJ1-2	.	TGTGCCAGCAGCGCACAGGGGGCGGTCTATGGCTACACCTTC	CASSAQGAVYGYTF
TRBV5-1	TRBD1	TRBJ1-4	once	TGCGCCAGCAGGATGGGACAGATTAATGAAAAACTGTTTTTT	CASRMGQINEKLFF
TRBV2	.	TRBJ2-3	.	TGTGCCAGCAGTGAAGCGCTTGCGGGCGATACGCAGTATTTT	CASSEALAGDTQYF
TRBV25-1	TRBD1	TRBJ2-2	.	TGTGCCAGCAGTGAGACAGGGAACGCCGGGGAGCTGTTTTTT	CASSETGNAGELFF
TRBV27	.	TRBJ1-6	once	TGTGCCAGCAGTTTAATGGGAGGGAGGAATTCACCCCTCCACTTT	CASSLMGGRNSPLHF
TRBV2	.	TRBJ2-1	.	TGTGCCAGCAGCCGAACGGGGTTACGGCAGTTCTTC	CASSRTGLRQFF
TRBV5-4	TRBD2	TRBJ2-1	.	TGTGCCAGCAGCCCGGGGGGTGTCAATGAGCAGTTCTTC	CASSPGGVNEQFF